Following are 17 T cell receptor beta chains from one sample sequenced in a study of cytomegalovirus exposure and HLA in healthy donors. The PCR was carried out with 60 Vbeta primers and 13 Jbeta primers. Repertoires were generated with immunoSEQ multiplex PCR, while TCRdb's copy carries only in-frame clones and drops some. Found here are approximately 140,000 clones, around three quarters of them singletons; the top ten hold approximately 1.8%. Sequenced input: PBMCs. All receptors come from a middle-aged man in good health and CMV-seronegative.

The chain uses TRBV5-4 and TRBJ2-3; TRBD1 might be the D (5 bases). Germline loops: CDR1 SGHNT, CDR2 YYREEE (reference sequence). CDR3 size: 14 residues. The V end was cut by 4 bases, the J end by 3 bases, with 12 bases between. Here the CDR3 DNA reads TGTGCCAGCAGCCCGGGCAGGGATACAGATACGCAGTATTTT. Amino acid sequence: CASSPGRDTDTQYF. The entire variable domain, with the rest obtained from reference TRBV5-4 and TRBJ2-3, is as follows: ETGVTQSPTHLIKTRGQQVTLRCSSQSGHNTVSWYQQALGQGPQFIFQYYREEENGRGNFPPRFSGLQFPNYSSELNVNALELDDSALYLCASSPGRDTDTQYFGPGTRLTVL.

The V call is TRBV27, the J call TRBJ2-7; no reliable D call. The CDR3 contains 13 residues. Trimming pared 3 bases from V and 2 bases from J, leaving 8 bases between. Germline lookup yields CDR1 MNHEY and CDR2 SMNVEV (reference sequence). The CDR3 bases are TGTGCCAGCAGTTTGGGCGCAACCTACGAGCAGTACTTC. Its protein is CASSLGATYEQYF.

The genes are TRBV7-6 and TRBJ2-5; D unclear. Germline V gives CDR1 SGHVS, CDR2 FNYEAQ. The ends were cut back, 1 base at V and 4 bases at J, with 16 bases in the middle. The CDR3 consists of 16 residues. The CDR3 region is CASSLGSVVDPETQYF. CDR3 bases: TGTGCCAGCAGCTTAGGGTCGGTGGTAGATCCAGAGACCCAGTACTTC.

The V gene is TRBV28, the J gene TRBJ2-7; TRBD2 matches 8 bases. CDR1 MDHEN and CDR2 SYDVKM come from the germline V gene. V was clipped by 6 bases and J by 0 bases; unmatched bases: 16. The CDR3 consists of 18 residues. This chain's CDR3 is CASSPLSGGVSDSYEQYF. CDR3 DNA: TGTGCCAGCAGCCCCTTATCGGGGGGGGTTTCCGACTCCTACGAGCAGTACTTC.

The chain joins TRBV5-6 to TRBJ2-5, with 7 nucleotides matching TRBD2. CDR1 and CDR2 (germline): SGHDT, YYEEEE. This CDR3 contains 17 residues. Losses at the gene ends were 6 bases for V and 3 bases for J; bases not matched to a gene: 17. CDR3 in DNA: TGTGCCAGCAAGCCCACCCATGGACTAGGCCTAAAAGAGACCCAGTACTTC. Translating gives CASKPTHGLGLKETQYF.

V gene TRBV28 combines with J gene TRBJ2-7, with a weak D call TRBD2 (6 bases). The CDR3 covers 14 residues. Germline V gene lookup returns CDR1 MDHEN and CDR2 SYDVKM. The V end was cut by 2 bases, the J end by 5 bases, with 13 bases between. The CDR3 here is CASSLGGRIDEQYF. The CDR3 DNA sequence: TGTGCCAGCAGTTTAGGAGGGAGGATCGACGAGCAGTACTTC.

The chain combines TRBV5-4 with TRBJ1-2, with D possibly being TRBD1 (6 bases). The V gene's germline CDR1 is SGHNT and CDR2 YYREEE (reference sequence). The CDR3 length is 15 residues. V lost 6 bases and J lost 4, with 19 bases in between. The CDR3 loop reads CASTNRAQILYGYTF. For the CDR3, the DNA is TGTGCCAGCACCAACAGGGCGCAGATACTCTATGGCTACACCTTC.

The V and J genes are TRBV20-1 and TRBJ1-2; the D gene is possibly TRBD1 (5 bases). V lost 5 bases and J 7 bases, leaving 11 bases between the germline ends. The CDR3 covers 11 residues. Germline V gene lookup returns CDR1 DFQATT and CDR2 SNEGSKA (reference sequence). CDR3 nucleotide sequence: TGCAGTGCTCCCGGGGGGGTTGGCTACACCTTC. Protein sequence: CSAPGGVGYTF.

This clone showed up just once. The chain couples TRBV27 to TRBJ2-7; D may be TRBD2 (6 bases). Germline V gene sequence: CDR1 MNHEY, CDR2 SMNVEV (reference sequence). The V and J ends lost 6 bases and 5 bases respectively, with 20 bases between them. The CDR3 loop spans 15 amino acids. DNA of the CDR3: TGTGCCAGCAGCTCCAGCGGGCCGCGCCCTCACGAGCAGTACTTC. Residues: CASSSSGPRPHEQYF.

The rearrangement joins TRBV18 to TRBJ2-1; 10 bases map to TRBD2. This CDR3 comprises 15 residues. Germline V CDR1 and CDR2: KGHSH, LQKENI. Trimming cost V 6 bases and J 4 bases; bases outside gene matches: 6. This CDR3 reads CASSPRTSGYNEQFF. CDR3 nucleotides: TGTGCCAGCTCCCCTAGGACTAGCGGATACAATGAGCAGTTCTTC.

The sample holds a few counts of this clone. This chain links TRBV7-8 with TRBJ2-7; 10 bases line up with TRBD2. The germline CDR1 and CDR2 sequences are SGHVS and FQNEAQ. The CDR3 is made up of 14 amino acids. With 1 base clipped from V and 13 bases from J, the junction kept 10 bases outside the gene matches. The CDR3 loop reads CASSLEPSGSLSYF. The CDR3, as DNA: TGTGCCAGCAGCTTAGAGCCTAGCGGGAGTCTGAGCTACTTC.

The chain couples TRBV2 to TRBJ2-3, with D perhaps TRBD1 (5 bases). The CDR3 is made up of 14 amino acids. Germline V gives CDR1 SNHLY, CDR2 FYNNEI. Trimming left V 6 bases short and J 4 bases short, with 14 bases between. CDR3 sequence: CASRVQGRADTQYF. The CDR3, as DNA: TGTGCCAGCAGAGTCCAGGGTAGGGCAGATACGCAGTATTTT.

The chain has TRBV18 and TRBJ2-7, with D tentatively TRBD1 (6 bases). V was clipped by 4 bases and J by 6 bases, with 10 bases between them. Germline values: CDR1 KGHSH, CDR2 LQKENI. This CDR3 region has 12 residues. The CDR3 region has the DNA TGTGCCAGCTCACTCCGGGACACCGAGCAGTACTTC. Protein: CASSLRDTEQYF. Complete variable domain (other parts from reference TRBV18 and TRBJ2-7): NAGVMQNPRHLVRRRGQEARLRCSPMKGHSHVYWYRQLPEEGLKFMVYLQKENIIDESGMPKERFSAEFPKEGPSILRIQQVVRGDSAAYFCASSLRDTEQYFGPGTRLTVT.

This rearrangement joins TRBV7-9 to TRBJ2-7, with 7 bases lining up with TRBD1. The V and J ends lost 1 base and 7 bases, in that order; junction bases with no gene match: 10. CDR3 size: 15 residues. Germline CDR1 SEHNR, CDR2 FQNEAQ (reference sequence). The CDR3 DNA reads as TGTGCCAGCAGCTTAGAATCCGACAGGGACCGGGAGCAGTACTTC. Amino acid sequence: CASSLESDRDREQYF.

The count of this clone is one. This rearrangement joins TRBV28 to TRBJ2-7; TRBD1 matches 7 bases. Unmatched junction bases numbered 21, after V lost 7 bases and J lost 3 bases. Germline V gene sequence: CDR1 MDHEN, CDR2 SYDVKM. The CDR3 is made up of 18 amino acids. CDR3 in amino acids: CASTLLLLPGQIGYEQYF. In DNA form, the CDR3 reads TGTGCCAGCACCCTACTCCTCCTTCCGGGACAGATCGGCTACGAGCAGTACTTC.

The V call is TRBV28, the J call TRBJ2-7, with 11 positions matching TRBD1. The CDR3 is 12 residues long. V was pared by 8 bases and J by 6 bases, with 3 bases of the junction left unmatched. Germline loops: CDR1 MDHEN, CDR2 SYDVKM. The CDR3 loop reads CASGQGAREQYF. Here the CDR3 DNA reads TGTGCCAGCGGACAGGGGGCTCGCGAGCAGTACTTC.

V gene TRBV29-1 combines with J gene TRBJ1-1, with 8 bases that match TRBD1. V gave up 5 bases and J gave up 3 bases; unmatched junction bases: 8. Per germline, CDR1 SQVTM and CDR2 ANQGSEA. The CDR3 totals 14 residues. The CDR3 DNA is TGCAGCGTTCGCAGGGGGCCCGTGGACACTGAAGCTTTCTTT. It yields the protein CSVRRGPVDTEAFF.